The clone carrying this T cell receptor (beta chain) was counted many times. These data are taken from a study of Graves' ophthalmopathy and Graves' hyperthyroidism. The authors enrolled newly diagnosed hyperthyroidism patients aged 18 to 65 with under 2 months' duration. The CDR3 has 14 amino acids. The germline gives CDR1 KGHDR, CDR2 SFDVKD. V shed 7 bases and J shed 0 bases, with 11 bases lying between them. Amplifying from RNA transcripts, the study obtained TCR beta CDR3 regions. In the first round, RT-PCR was carried out with HTBI primers, and a multiplex PCR formed the second round. TCRdb recomputed calls from the multiplex PCR reads with MiXCR, one row per CDR3 protein. Of some 370,000 distinct CDR3 sequences in the sample, 17% are singletons; the top ten hold about 2.4%.

The sequenced sample was peripheral blood. This TCR was sampled from an adult woman with stable Graves' hyperthyroidism. The chain is built from TRBV24-1 and TRBJ1-1; D call uncertain. CDR3 DNA: TGTGCCACCAGAAACGGAGAAATGAACACTGAAGCTTTCTTT. Translated: CATRNGEMNTEAFF.